A selection of T cell receptor beta chains follows, all from one sample in a study of blood T cell repertoires in COVID-19. TCRdb's table, derived via immunoSEQ multiplex PCR, lists solely in-frame clones and lacks some. The table includes about 200,000 clones, around nine tenths detected once. Sequencing was carried out using peripheral blood. Source of these receptors: a man in his 60s with COVID-19, enrolled during active disease. Each CDR3 is given with its conserved first and last residue. A D gene is named only where the DNA matches it firmly. Size tells how often a clone was seen (once, few, many) or the class of an expanded clone, and some rows leave it out.

V gene: TRBV27
CDR3 length: 16
D gene: TRBD2
J gene: TRBJ2-7
clone size: -
CDR3 protein: CASSLRTSGDSYEQYF
CDR3 DNA: TGTGCCAGCAGTTTGAGGACTAGCGGGGACTCCTACGAGCAGTACTTC

V gene: TRBV18
CDR3 length: 13
D gene: -
J gene: TRBJ2-7
clone size: -
CDR3 protein: CASSQGRQYEQYF
CDR3 DNA: TGTGCCAGCTCACAGGGGCGACAATACGAGCAGTACTTC

V gene: TRBV30
CDR3 length: 15
D gene: TRBD1
J gene: TRBJ1-2
clone size: -
CDR3 protein: CAWRKTGGTGYGYTF
CDR3 DNA: TGTGCCTGGAGGAAGACAGGGGGCACCGGCTATGGCTACACCTTC

V gene: TRBV10-2
CDR3 length: 15
D gene: -
J gene: TRBJ2-2
clone size: -
CDR3 protein: CASSATRPNTGELFF
CDR3 DNA: TGCGCCAGCAGTGCCACTAGGCCGAACACCGGGGAGCTGTTTTTT

V gene: TRBV5-1
CDR3 length: 18
D gene: TRBD2
J gene: TRBJ2-3
clone size: -
CDR3 protein: CASSLGTSGGAFVDTQYF
CDR3 DNA: TGCGCCAGCAGCTTGGGGACTAGCGGGGGGGCCTTTGTAGATACGCAGTATTTT

V gene: TRBV18
CDR3 length: 18
D gene: TRBD2
J gene: TRBJ2-2
clone size: -
CDR3 protein: CASSPPGLAGGNTGELFF
CDR3 DNA: TGTGCCAGCTCACCCCCGGGACTAGCGGGTGGAAACACCGGGGAGCTGTTTTTT

V gene: TRBV11-3
CDR3 length: 12
D gene: -
J gene: TRBJ1-3
clone size: -
CDR3 protein: CASSSGENTIYF
CDR3 DNA: TGTGCCAGCAGCTCGGGGGAGAACACCATATATTTT

V gene: TRBV6-2/TRBV6-3
CDR3 length: 12
D gene: -
J gene: TRBJ1-2
clone size: -
CDR3 protein: CASSTQGYGYTF
CDR3 DNA: TGTGCCAGCAGTACACAGGGCTATGGCTACACCTTC

V gene: TRBV6-5
CDR3 length: 13
D gene: -
J gene: TRBJ1-6
clone size: -
CDR3 protein: CASSNSPYSPLHF
CDR3 DNA: TGTGCCAGCAGCAACAGCCCCTATTCACCCCTCCACTTT

V gene: TRBV11-2
CDR3 length: 17
D gene: -
J gene: TRBJ1-3
clone size: -
CDR3 protein: CASSSQVGSRGGNTIYF
CDR3 DNA: TGTGCCAGCAGCTCGCAGGTGGGATCCAGGGGTGGAAACACCATATATTTT

V gene: TRBV7-2
CDR3 length: 13
D gene: -
J gene: TRBJ2-1
clone size: -
CDR3 protein: CASSLGRETEQFF
CDR3 DNA: TGTGCCAGCAGCTTAGGTAGGGAGACGGAGCAGTTCTTC

V gene: TRBV29-1
CDR3 length: 16
D gene: -
J gene: TRBJ1-2
clone size: -
CDR3 protein: CSVGSAPGHQNYGYTF
CDR3 DNA: TGCAGCGTTGGGAGCGCTCCGGGACACCAGAACTATGGCTACACCTTC

V gene: TRBV10-2
CDR3 length: 13
D gene: -
J gene: TRBJ1-4
clone size: -
CDR3 protein: CASSGGRGEKLFF
CDR3 DNA: TGCGCCAGCAGCGGCGGCCGGGGTGAAAAACTGTTTTTT

V gene: TRBV6-5
CDR3 length: 14
D gene: TRBD1
J gene: TRBJ2-7
clone size: few
CDR3 protein: CASSSTGGSYEQYF
CDR3 DNA: TGTGCCAGCAGTTCGACAGGGGGCTCCTACGAGCAGTACTTC

V gene: TRBV19
CDR3 length: 16
D gene: TRBD1
J gene: TRBJ1-2
clone size: once
CDR3 protein: CASNVKGTAFSYGYTF
CDR3 DNA: TGTGCCAGTAATGTCAAAGGGACAGCATTTAGCTATGGCTACACCTTC

V gene: TRBV6-5
CDR3 length: 14
D gene: -
J gene: TRBJ1-5
clone size: -
CDR3 protein: CASSYYRGNQPQHF
CDR3 DNA: TGTGCCAGCAGTTACTATCGTGGCAATCAGCCCCAGCATTTT

V gene: TRBV28
CDR3 length: 15
D gene: TRBD1
J gene: TRBJ2-7
clone size: few
CDR3 protein: CASSARTGGGYEQYF
CDR3 DNA: TGTGCCAGCAGTGCAAGGACAGGGGGCGGTTACGAGCAGTACTTC

V gene: TRBV5-5
CDR3 length: 14
D gene: -
J gene: TRBJ2-5
clone size: -
CDR3 protein: CASSLASVQETQYF
CDR3 DNA: TGTGCCAGCAGCTTGGCTTCAGTACAAGAGACCCAGTACTTC

V gene: TRBV6-5
CDR3 length: 15
D gene: TRBD1
J gene: TRBJ1-5
clone size: -
CDR3 protein: CASSPRTGGNQPQHF
CDR3 DNA: TGTGCCAGCAGTCCTAGGACAGGGGGTAATCAGCCCCAGCATTTT

V gene: TRBV28
CDR3 length: 18
D gene: TRBD2
J gene: TRBJ2-7
clone size: -
CDR3 protein: CASSLSKGVTSGSYEQYF
CDR3 DNA: TGTGCCAGCAGTTTATCAAAGGGAGTGACTAGCGGTTCCTACGAGCAGTACTTC

V gene: TRBV6-2/TRBV6-3
CDR3 length: 15
D gene: TRBD1
J gene: TRBJ1-5
clone size: -
CDR3 protein: CASSWTGGGNQPQHF
CDR3 DNA: TGTGCCAGCAGTTGGACAGGTGGGGGGAATCAGCCCCAGCATTTT

V gene: TRBV5-1
CDR3 length: 13
D gene: -
J gene: TRBJ2-5
clone size: -
CDR3 protein: CASSLMYQETQYF
CDR3 DNA: TGCGCCAGCAGCTTAATGTATCAAGAGACCCAGTACTTC

V gene: TRBV5-1
CDR3 length: 15
D gene: -
J gene: TRBJ1-1
clone size: once
CDR3 protein: CASSLLTGLNTEAFF
CDR3 DNA: TGCGCCAGCAGCCTGCTGACAGGTTTGAACACTGAAGCTTTCTTT

V gene: TRBV18
CDR3 length: 15
D gene: -
J gene: TRBJ2-7
clone size: -
CDR3 protein: CASSPLADPSYEQYF
CDR3 DNA: TGTGCCAGCTCACCCCTAGCTGACCCATCCTACGAGCAGTACTTC

V gene: TRBV3-1/TRBV3-2
CDR3 length: 16
D gene: -
J gene: TRBJ2-1
clone size: -
CDR3 protein: CASSQGGLSSYNEQFF
CDR3 DNA: TGTGCCAGCAGCCAAGGAGGGTTGAGCTCCTACAATGAGCAGTTCTTC

V gene: TRBV7-3
CDR3 length: 18
D gene: -
J gene: TRBJ1-1
clone size: -
CDR3 protein: CASSLNLFHREMNTEAFF
CDR3 DNA: TGTGCCAGCAGCTTAAATTTATTTCACAGGGAGATGAACACTGAAGCTTTCTTT

V gene: TRBV28
CDR3 length: 14
D gene: -
J gene: TRBJ1-2
clone size: -
CDR3 protein: CASNSPGTNYGYTF
CDR3 DNA: TGTGCCAGCAATTCCCCAGGGACTAACTATGGCTACACCTTC

V gene: TRBV18
CDR3 length: 15
D gene: -
J gene: TRBJ1-6
clone size: once
CDR3 protein: CASSRAGARNSPLHF
CDR3 DNA: TGTGCCAGCTCACGCGCCGGTGCCCGTAATTCACCCCTCCACTTT